Listed below are T cell receptor beta chains from one sample, sequenced in a study of blood T cell repertoires in COVID-19. TCRdb keeps only in-frame clones here, not all; method: immunoSEQ multiplex PCR. The top ten hold under 8.5% of the sample, which has around 100,000 clones, roughly 91% seen once. Sequenced: peripheral blood. The receptors were gathered from a man aged 18 to 29 with COVID-19, enrolled during active disease. CDR3s include the opening cysteine and the closing phenylalanine or tryptophan. A D gene is named only where the DNA matches it firmly. Clone size appears in some rows only: once, few, many, or a class for an expanded clone.

abundance	d_gene	v_gene	j_gene	CDR3aa	CDR3nt
once	TRBD1	TRBV6-5	TRBJ1-4	CASRGTGVNEKLFF	TGTGCCAGCAGGGGGACAGGCGTTAATGAAAAACTGTTTTTT
.	.	TRBV3-1/TRBV3-2	TRBJ2-5	CASSPTSTGETQYF	TGTGCCAGCAGCCCCACTAGCACCGGGGAGACCCAGTACTTC
.	.	TRBV6-2/TRBV6-3	TRBJ2-7	CASSYAGSRIPYEQYF	TGTGCCAGCAGTTACGCAGGCTCCAGGATTCCCTACGAGCAGTACTTC
.	.	TRBV7-7	TRBJ2-5	CASSLVRGETQYF	TGTGCCAGCAGCTTGGTTAGAGGAGAGACCCAGTACTTC
.	TRBD1	TRBV12-3/TRBV12-4	TRBJ1-4	CASTRDSNEKLLF	TGTGCCAGCACCCGGGACAGTAATGAAAAACTGCTTTTT
.	.	TRBV6-5	TRBJ2-2	CASRRPAGRTGELFF	TGTGCCAGCCGTCGGCCGGCAGGGAGGACCGGGGAGCTGTTTTTT
.	TRBD1	TRBV7-2	TRBJ2-3	CASRPGGITDTQYF	TGTGCCAGCAGACCAGGGGGTATCACAGATACGCAGTATTTT
.	.	TRBV14	TRBJ2-7	CASSHWTGYEQYF	TGTGCCAGCAGCCATTGGACTGGCTACGAGCAGTACTTC
.	TRBD2	TRBV4-3	TRBJ2-7	CASSPWGGSYEQYF	TGCGCCAGCAGCCCTTGGGGCGGGAGCTACGAGCAGTACTTC
.	.	TRBV21-1	TRBJ2-4	CASSKALGGRFAKNIQYF	TGTGCCAGCAGCAAAGCGCTTGGGGGCAGGTTCGCCAAAAACATTCAGTACTTC
once	TRBD1	TRBV4-3	TRBJ2-7	CASSHRAGGSSAEQYF	TGCGCCAGCAGCCATAGAGCAGGGGGCTCTTCCGCGGAGCAGTACTTC
.	TRBD1	TRBV2	TRBJ2-2	CASRTFRGTGELFF	TGTGCCAGCAGAACCTTCAGGGGGACCGGGGAGCTGTTTTTT
.	.	TRBV5-1	TRBJ2-5	CASSLSSRRETQYF	TGCGCCAGCAGCTTGAGCTCCCGGCGGGAGACCCAGTACTTC
.	TRBD2	TRBV9	TRBJ2-2	CASSTHPLAGANTGELFF	TGTGCCAGCAGCACACACCCACTAGCGGGTGCGAACACCGGGGAGCTGTTTTTT
.	TRBD2	TRBV4-1	TRBJ2-1	CASSQPLAGGGNEQFF	TGCGCCAGCAGCCAACCGCTAGCGGGAGGGGGCAATGAGCAGTTCTTC
.	.	TRBV9	TRBJ1-2	CASSVRAGVGGYTF	TGTGCCAGCAGCGTACGAGCAGGGGTCGGTGGCTACACCTTC
once	TRBD1	TRBV16	TRBJ1-1	CASSQAGGGEAFF	TGTGCCAGCAGCCAAGCAGGGGGCGGTGAAGCTTTCTTT
.	TRBD2	TRBV7-9	TRBJ2-7	CASSSSLAGGITYEQYF	TGTGCCAGCAGCTCTAGCTTAGCGGGAGGAATAACCTACGAGCAGTACTTC
.	TRBD1	TRBV27	TRBJ1-2	CASSLTGGWGYTF	TGTGCCAGCAGTTTGACAGGGGGTTGGGGCTACACCTTC
.	TRBD1	TRBV19	TRBJ1-6	CASSRDRRWDSPLHF	TGTGCCAGTAGTCGGGACAGGCGATGGGATTCACCCCTCCACTTT
.	TRBD2	TRBV6-5	TRBJ2-7	CASSNGLAVDYEQYF	TGTGCCAGCAGCAACGGACTAGCGGTCGACTACGAGCAGTACTTC
.	TRBD2	TRBV2	TRBJ2-3	CASRDPGTNTDTQYF	TGTGCCAGCAGGGACCCCGGGACTAACACAGATACGCAGTATTTT
.	.	TRBV6-1	TRBJ1-5	CASSESRGVGPQHF	TGTGCCAGCAGTGAAAGCAGGGGCGTCGGGCCCCAGCATTTT
once	.	TRBV11-1	TRBJ2-7	CASDQGCSYEQYF	TGTGCCAGCGACCAGGGATGCTCGTACGAGCAGTACTTC
.	TRBD1	TRBV11-2	TRBJ1-1	CASSLGTEEAFF	TGTGCCAGCAGCCTCGGGACAGAAGAAGCTTTCTTT
few	TRBD2	TRBV9	TRBJ2-5	CASSGPRNKGGVETQYF	TGTGCCAGCAGCGGTCCCAGAAACAAGGGAGGGGTCGAGACCCAGTACTTC
.	.	TRBV3-1/TRBV3-2	TRBJ2-1	CASSHWGEGASSYNEQFF	TGTGCCAGCAGCCACTGGGGCGAAGGGGCCAGCTCCTACAATGAGCAGTTCTTC
.	TRBD1	TRBV28	TRBJ1-2	CASSFRGRNYGYTF	TGTGCCAGCAGTTTCAGGGGGCGCAACTATGGCTACACCTTC
.	TRBD1	TRBV5-1	TRBJ2-1	CASSWSVGTGGREQFF	TGCGCCAGCAGCTGGTCAGTTGGGACAGGGGGTCGTGAGCAGTTCTTC
.	TRBD1	TRBV7-2	TRBJ1-5	CASSFGTADQPQHF	TGTGCCAGCAGCTTCGGGACAGCTGATCAGCCCCAGCATTTT
.	TRBD2	TRBV6-2/TRBV6-3	TRBJ2-7	CASSYLQVTSVSYEQYF	TGTGCCAGCAGTTACCTTCAGGTGACTAGCGTCTCCTACGAGCAGTACTTC
.	.	TRBV27	TRBJ2-5	CASRPGLQRETQYF	TGTGCCAGCAGGCCGGGTCTGCAAAGGGAGACCCAGTACTTC
.	TRBD1	TRBV24-1	TRBJ2-1	CATSPPSTGQLIEQFF	TGTGCCACCAGTCCCCCATCCACGGGACAGTTAATTGAGCAGTTCTTC
once	TRBD2	TRBV3-1/TRBV3-2	TRBJ2-1	CASSQGSSGRLNEQFF	TGTGCCAGCAGCCAAGGGTCTAGCGGGAGGCTAAATGAGCAGTTCTTC